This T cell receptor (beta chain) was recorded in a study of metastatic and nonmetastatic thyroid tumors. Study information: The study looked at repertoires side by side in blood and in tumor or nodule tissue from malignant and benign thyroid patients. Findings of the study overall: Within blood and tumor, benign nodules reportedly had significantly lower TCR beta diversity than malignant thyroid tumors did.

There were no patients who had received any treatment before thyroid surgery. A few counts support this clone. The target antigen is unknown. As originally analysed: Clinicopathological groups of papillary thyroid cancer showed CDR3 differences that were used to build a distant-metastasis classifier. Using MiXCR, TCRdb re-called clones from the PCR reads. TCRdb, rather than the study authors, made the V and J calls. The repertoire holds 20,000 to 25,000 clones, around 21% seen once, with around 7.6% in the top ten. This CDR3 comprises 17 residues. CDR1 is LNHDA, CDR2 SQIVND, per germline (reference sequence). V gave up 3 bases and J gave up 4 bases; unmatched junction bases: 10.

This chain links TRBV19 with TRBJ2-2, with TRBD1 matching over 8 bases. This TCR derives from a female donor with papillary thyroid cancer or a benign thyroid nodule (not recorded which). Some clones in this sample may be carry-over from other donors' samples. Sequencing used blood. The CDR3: CASSMERTGGITGELFF. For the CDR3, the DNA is TGTGCCAGTAGTATGGAACGCACAGGGGGTATCACCGGGGAGCTGTTTTTT.